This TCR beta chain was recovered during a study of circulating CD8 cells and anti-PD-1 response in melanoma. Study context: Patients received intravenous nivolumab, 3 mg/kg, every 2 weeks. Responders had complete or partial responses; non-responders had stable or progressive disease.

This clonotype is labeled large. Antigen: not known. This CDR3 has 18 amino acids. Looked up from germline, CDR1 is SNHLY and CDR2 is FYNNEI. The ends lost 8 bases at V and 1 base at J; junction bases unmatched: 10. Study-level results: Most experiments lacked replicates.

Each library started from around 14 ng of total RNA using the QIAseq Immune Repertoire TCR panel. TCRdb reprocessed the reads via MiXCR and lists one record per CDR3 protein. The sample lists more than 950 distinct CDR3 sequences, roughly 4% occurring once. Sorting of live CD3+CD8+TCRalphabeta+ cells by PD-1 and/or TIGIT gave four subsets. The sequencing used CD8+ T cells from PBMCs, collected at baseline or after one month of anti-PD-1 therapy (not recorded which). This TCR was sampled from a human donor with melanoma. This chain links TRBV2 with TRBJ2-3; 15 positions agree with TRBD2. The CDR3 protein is CASCLGLAGGQGTDTQYF. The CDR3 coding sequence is TGTGCCAGCTGCCTTGGACTAGCGGGGGGGCAAGGCACAGATACGCAGTATTTT.